What follows are 27 T cell receptor beta chains derived from one specimen sequenced in a study of regulatory T cells in long-lasting Graves disease (dated by TCRdb to the early 2020s). Taken with the paper, the label for time point translates to: persistent/refractory GD, antithyroid drugs over 5 years with positive TRAb. For both TCR sequencing and RNA sequencing, RNA was extracted from PBMCs in TRIzol. The library came from multiplex PCR. Sequencing instrument: Illumina HiSeq 4000. iRepertoire HTBI primers and Arm-PCR amplification of CDR3 regions were used to construct TCR beta libraries. TCRdb handled the public reads itself, with Q25 trimming in fastp and clone calling in MiXCR, and kept productive beta chains. Each entry merges the rows of one CDR3 protein and shows their most common DNA and genes. Present in this sample are hundreds of thousands of distinct CDR3 sequences, 22% of which were seen just once. The ten biggest clones cover around 13% of the sample.

The sequencing used peripheral blood mononuclear cells (PBMCs), collected when the disease was refractory, from a patient treated with antithyroid drugs. These receptors all come from a female donor with Graves disease.

This clonotype was detected ten times or more. The rearrangement joins TRBV19 to TRBJ1-5; D is perhaps TRBD1 (5 bases). Trimming took off 5 bases at V and 4 bases at J, with 15 bases between the two ends. The CDR3 contains 15 residues. Germline V gene sequence: CDR1 LNHDA, CDR2 SQIVND (reference sequence). The CDR3: CASSQQAIGNQPQHF. In DNA, the CDR3 is TGTGCCAGTAGTCAACAGGCGATAGGGAATCAGCCCCAGCATTTT.

This chain joins TRBV5-1 and TRBJ2-1; no reliable D call. The germline V gene encodes CDR1 SGHRS and CDR2 YFSETQ. Trimming stripped 6 bases from V and 5 bases from J, with 12 bases between. The CDR3 covers 13 residues. The CDR3 DNA is TGCGCCAGCACCAAAAAGCCTGACAATGAGCAGTTCTTC. It encodes CASTKKPDNEQFF.

The chain joins TRBV6-1 to TRBJ1-5; 7 nucleotides match TRBD1. This CDR3 has 14 amino acids. Looked up from germline, CDR1 is MNHNS and CDR2 is SASEGT. Trimming took 7 bases from V and 2 from J; bases not matched to a gene: 5. The CDR3 region has the DNA TGTGCCAGCAAAACAGGGGTAGGCAATCAGCCCCAGCATTTT. Residues: CASKTGVGNQPQHF.

The chain links TRBV10-3 to TRBJ2-3, with 8 bases identical to TRBD2. Germline V lookup: CDR1 ENHRY, CDR2 SYGVKD. V shed 1 base and J 5 bases; nucleotides not matched to a gene: 5. This CDR3 has 15 residues. CDR3 sequence (DNA): TGTGCCATCAGTGAGTGGACTAGCCGGAGAGATACGCAGTATTTT. This encodes CAISEWTSRRDTQYF.

V gene TRBV28 combines with J gene TRBJ1-5; no definite D call. Looked up from germline, CDR1 is MDHEN and CDR2 is SYDVKM. V lost 3 bases to trimming and J lost 5 bases, with 20 bases between them. The CDR3 runs to 17 residues. As DNA, the CDR3 is TGTGCCAGCAGTTTCGGCGGTGGATCCCGTAGGGATCAGCCCCAGCATTTT. Its protein product is CASSFGGGSRRDQPQHF.

This clonotype has a handful of counts. V gene TRBV24-1 combines with J gene TRBJ2-6; tentatively, D is TRBD1 (6 bases). Germline loops: CDR1 KGHDR, CDR2 SFDVKD. The ends were cut back, 2 bases at V and 0 bases at J, with 10 bases in the middle. The CDR3 is made up of 17 amino acids. The CDR3 bases are TGTGCCACCAGTGATTGGGGACAAAGCTCTGGGGCCAACGTCCTGACTTTC. As protein: CATSDWGQSSGANVLTF.

The chain has TRBV4-2 and TRBJ2-7; D uncertain. Germline CDR1 reads LGHNA; CDR2 reads YNFKEQ. The V and J ends lost 1 base and 0 bases respectively, with 10 bases between them. This CDR3 is built from 15 residues. CDR3 in amino acids: CASSQGLHNSYEQYF. CDR3 in DNA: TGTGCCAGCAGCCAAGGGTTGCACAACTCCTACGAGCAGTACTTC.

This clonotype was observed a handful of times. The J gene is TRBJ2-5, the V gene TRBV6-2 or TRBV6-3; D uncertain. The V gene's germline CDR1 is MNHEY and CDR2 SVGEGT. The CDR3 has 14 residues. Trimming removed 3 bases at V and 5 bases at J, with 13 bases between. The CDR3 protein is CASSYSRTMETQYF. The CDR3 DNA reads TGTGCCAGCAGTTATTCCCGGACGATGGAGACCCAGTACTTC.

This clonotype showed up just a few times. The chain joins TRBV11-2 to TRBJ2-1, with D possibly TRBD2 on 6 matching bases. CDR3 length: 14 residues. The V gene's germline CDR1 is SGHAT and CDR2 FQNNGV. Between the trimmed V and J ends, which lost 2 bases and 5 bases, there was a span of 10 bases. This chain's CDR3 is CASSLTAGHNEQFF. The CDR3 coding sequence is TGTGCCAGCAGCTTAACTGCGGGGCACAATGAGCAGTTCTTC. Filled out from reference TRBV11-2 and TRBJ2-1, the complete variable domain reads EAGVAQSPRYKIIEKRQSVAFWCNPISGHATLYWYQQILGQGPKLLIQFQNNGVVDDSQLPKDRFSAERLKGVDSTLKIQPAKLEDSAVYLCASSLTAGHNEQFFGPGTRLTVL.

The V and J genes are TRBV6-4 and TRBJ2-7; no firm D call. V was pared by 8 bases and J by 2 bases, with 16 bases between. Germline V gene lookup returns CDR1 MRHNA and CDR2 SNTAGT. This CDR3 has 14 residues. The CDR3 sequence: CASGRAARAYEQYF. CDR3 nucleotide sequence: TGTGCCAGCGGCCGGGCTGCCAGAGCCTACGAGCAGTACTTC.

In this sample, this clonotype turned up a few times. The rearrangement links TRBV11-2 to TRBJ1-1, with D perhaps TRBD1 (6 bases). The CDR3 length is 18 residues. Trimming took off 5 bases at V and 1 base at J, with 23 bases between the two ends. The germline CDR1 and CDR2 sequences are SGHAT and FQNNGV. The CDR3 spells CASSQAWGQVASNTEAFF. The CDR3, as DNA: TGTGCCAGCAGCCAGGCTTGGGGGCAAGTCGCTTCGAACACTGAAGCTTTCTTT.

The table lists this clonotype with many counts. The chain links TRBV12-3 or TRBV12-4 to TRBJ2-6; 9 bases line up with TRBD1. The CDR3 runs 18 residues. J lost 2 bases, V lost 1 base, and 6 bases had no gene match. The CDR3 here is CASSLGNTGGAGANVLTF. The DNA for the CDR3 is TGTGCCAGCAGTTTAGGGAACACAGGGGGCGCTGGGGCCAACGTCCTGACTTTC.

This clonotype was found many times. The rearrangement links TRBV7-2 to TRBJ1-6; D ambiguous. This CDR3 region has 14 residues. From germline, CDR1 is SGHTA and CDR2 FQGNSA. Trimming took off 3 bases at V and 7 bases at J, with 10 bases between the two ends. This CDR3 reads CASSFSVLNSPLHF. The CDR3, as DNA: TGTGCCAGCAGCTTCTCCGTGCTCAATTCACCCCTCCACTTT.

This clonotype has just a few counts. The chain couples TRBV11-2 to TRBJ2-2, with TRBD2 matching 13 bases. The V gene end was trimmed by 5 bases and the J gene end by 5 bases; junction bases not matched to a gene: 2. Germline CDR1 and CDR2: SGHAT and FQNNGV. This CDR3 region has 15 residues. CDR3 loop: CASSPGLAGTGELFF. As DNA, the CDR3 is TGTGCCAGCAGCCCGGGACTAGCGGGAACCGGGGAGCTGTTTTTT.

The chain has TRBV19 and TRBJ2-4; a possible D gene is TRBD1 (5 bases). Germline CDR1 and CDR2: LNHDA and SQIVND (reference sequence). Between the trimmed V and J ends, which lost 5 bases and 1 base, there was a span of 15 bases. This CDR3 has 16 amino acids. The CDR3 loop reads CASSPFEAGAKNIQYF. The CDR3 nucleotides are TGTGCCAGTAGTCCATTCGAAGCAGGGGCCAAAAACATTCAGTACTTC.

This chain connects TRBV7-9 to TRBJ1-5, with D possibly matching TRBD1 (5 bases). This CDR3 contains 15 residues. Trimming stripped 2 bases from V and 5 bases from J, with 13 bases between. Germline V CDR1 and CDR2: SEHNR, FQNEAQ (reference sequence). CDR3 loop: CASSLIGDGDQPQHF. The CDR3 DNA follows: TGTGCCAGCAGCTTAATAGGGGACGGAGATCAGCCCCAGCATTTT.

This sequence joins TRBV12-5 and TRBJ1-5, with no clear D. The V end was cut by 4 bases, the J end by 6 bases, with 16 bases between. The CDR3 covers 15 residues. Per germline, CDR1 LGHNT and CDR2 FRNRAP. The CDR3, as DNA: TGTGCTAGTGGTTACGAGGGAGGGCATGCTCAGCCCCAGCATTTT. This codes for CASGYEGGHAQPQHF.

This clonotype has at least ten counts. The V and J genes are TRBV2 and TRBJ2-7, with 8 positions matching TRBD1. Trimming at V came to 4 bases and at J to 6 bases, leaving 2 bases not matched to a gene. CDR1 and CDR2 from the germline V gene are SNHLY and FYNNEI. This CDR3 spans 12 amino acids. The CDR3: CASSGQGLEQYF. The CDR3 coding sequence is TGTGCCAGCAGTGGACAGGGGCTCGAGCAGTACTTC. Variable domain in full (rest from reference TRBV2 and TRBJ2-7): EPEVTQTPSHQVTQMGQEVILRCVPISNHLYFYWYRQILGQKVEFLVSFYNNEISEKSEIFDDQFSVERPDGSNFTLKIRSTKLEDSAMYFCASSGQGLEQYFGPGTRLTVT.

This clonotype was detected only a few times. The chain uses TRBV5-1 and TRBJ2-7; D is undetermined. The CDR3 consists of 13 residues. Trimming shortened V by 1 base and J by 2 bases, and 7 bases separated the two germline ends. Germline lookup yields CDR1 SGHRS and CDR2 YFSETQ. This CDR3 reads CASSLTPAYEQYF. CDR3 sequence (DNA): TGCGCCAGCAGCTTGACACCAGCCTACGAGCAGTACTTC. The entire variable domain, with the rest obtained from reference TRBV5-1 and TRBJ2-7, is as follows: KAGVTQTPRYLIKTRGQQVTLSCSPISGHRSVSWYQQTPGQGLQFLFEYFSETQRNKGNFPGRFSGRQFSNSRSEMNVSTLELGDSALYLCASSLTPAYEQYFGPGTRLTVT.

This clonotype has only a few counts. The CDR3 DNA reads TGCAGTGCTAGAGACGGTAATTACGAGCAGTACTTC. This sequence encodes CSARDGNYEQYF. This sequence joins TRBV20-1 and TRBJ2-7; D ambiguous. Germline V gene lookup returns CDR1 DFQATT and CDR2 SNEGSKA (reference sequence). This CDR3 region has 12 residues. The V end was cut by 0 bases, the J end by 4 bases, with 7 bases between.

This chain links TRBV7-2 with TRBJ1-1; 12 bases fit TRBD1. J was trimmed by 1 base and V by 0 bases; bases with no gene match: 6. This CDR3 has 18 residues. Looked up from germline, CDR1 is SGHTA and CDR2 is FQGNSA. The CDR3 nucleotides are TGTGCCAGCAGCTTAGCCGGGACAGGGGGCTTCGGGAACACTGAAGCTTTCTTT. As protein: CASSLAGTGGFGNTEAFF.

The chain has TRBV5-1 and TRBJ1-1; TRBD1 aligns across 9 bases. The germline V gene encodes CDR1 SGHRS and CDR2 YFSETQ. After removal of 0 bases from V and 0 bases from J, the junction contained 3 bases not matched to a gene. The CDR3 extends over 16 amino acids. The CDR3 loop reads CASSLGQGDMNTEAFF. The CDR3 nucleotides are TGCGCCAGCAGCTTGGGACAGGGGGATATGAACACTGAAGCTTTCTTT.

The chain joins TRBV11-3 to TRBJ2-1, with 7 bases fitting TRBD2. There are 15 residues in the CDR3. Germline values: CDR1 SGHNT, CDR2 YENEEA. Trimming removed 5 bases from V and 2 bases from J; junction bases left unmatched: 6. CDR3 coding DNA: TGTGCCAGCAGCCACTTAGCGGGCCCCTACAATGAGCAGTTCTTC. Protein: CASSHLAGPYNEQFF. Using reference TRBV11-3 and TRBJ2-1 for the parts outside the CDR3, the full variable domain is EAGVVQSPRYKIIEKKQPVAFWCNPISGHNTLYWYLQNLGQGPELLIRYENEEAVDDSQLPKDRFSAERLKGVDSTLKIQPAELGDSAVYLCASSHLAGPYNEQFFGPGTRLTVL.

The sample holds a few counts of this clonotype. V gene TRBV28 combines with J gene TRBJ2-7; TRBD1 might be the D (6 bases). There are 14 residues in the CDR3. From germline, CDR1 is MDHEN and CDR2 SYDVKM. Between the trimmed V and J ends, which lost 3 bases and 2 bases, there was a span of 11 bases. CDR3 nucleotide sequence: TGTGCCAGCAGTTTGGGGACACCCCCCTACGAGCAGTACTTC. Protein sequence: CASSLGTPPYEQYF.

This clonotype was detected many times. The V and J genes are TRBV6-1 and TRBJ2-2; TRBD1 matches at 8 bases. This CDR3 comprises 15 residues. Unmatched junction bases numbered 3, after V lost 2 bases and J lost 4 bases. The germline V gene encodes CDR1 MNHNS and CDR2 SASEGT. CDR3 sequence reads: CASSEWTGPTGELFF. CDR3 coding DNA: TGTGCCAGCAGTGAATGGACAGGGCCCACCGGGGAGCTGTTTTTT.

The chain combines TRBV6-1 with TRBJ2-5, with 9 bases that match TRBD1. Germline V gene data show CDR1 as MNHNS and CDR2 as SASEGT. The CDR3 sequence is 18 residues long. V lost 2 bases and J lost 5; bases outside the gene matches: 15. CDR3: CASSEFTGQGSRRETQYF. The DNA of the CDR3 is TGTGCCAGCAGTGAATTTACTGGACAGGGGAGCCGGCGGGAGACCCAGTACTTC.

This chain connects TRBV14 to TRBJ2-7; 10 nucleotides match TRBD1. V lost 4 bases to trimming and J lost 5 bases; unmatched junction nucleotides: 17. This CDR3 is built from 18 residues. The germline V gene encodes CDR1 SGHDN and CDR2 FVKESK. The CDR3 protein is CASSPYTGTGDFRDEQYF. As DNA, the CDR3 is TGTGCCAGCAGCCCTTACACCGGGACAGGGGATTTCAGAGACGAGCAGTACTTC.